These T cell receptor beta chains were read from a single sample in a study of blood T cell repertoires in COVID-19. Profiling relied on immunoSEQ multiplex PCR, and the TCRdb table lists in-frame clones only, not all of them. The profile shows over 150,000 clones, approximately 80% of them singletons. What was sequenced was peripheral blood. The receptors were gathered from a middle-aged woman with COVID-19, enrolled during active disease. Each CDR3 is given with its conserved first and last residue. The order of the fields is V gene, J gene, D gene, clone size, CDR3 DNA, CDR3 protein. The D gene is left open where the match is weak. Rows give clone size only sometimes, using once, few, many, or a class for an expanded clone.

TRBV10-3	TRBJ1-1	.	.	TGTGCCATCAGTGAGTCGTCGCCAGGTTACATGAACACTGAAGCTTTCTTT	CAISESSPGYMNTEAFF
TRBV6-5	TRBJ2-7	.	.	TGTGCCAGCAGTTACGGAGGGCCACACGAGCAGTACTTC	CASSYGGPHEQYF
TRBV3-1/TRBV3-2	TRBJ2-7	.	.	TGTGCCAGCAGCCGCGGACAGACCTACGAGCAGTACTTC	CASSRGQTYEQYF
TRBV18	TRBJ2-7	TRBD1	.	TGTGCCAGCTCACTGGACAGGGGACACTACGAGCAGTACTTC	CASSLDRGHYEQYF
TRBV27	TRBJ1-3	.	.	TGTGCCAGCAGTTTATCGACCCGGGACACCATATATTTT	CASSLSTRDTIYF
TRBV28	TRBJ2-1	TRBD1	.	TGTGCCAGCAGTTATCAGATGACAGGGGTCCCCTACAATGAGCAGTTCTTC	CASSYQMTGVPYNEQFF
TRBV7-9	TRBJ1-4	.	.	TGTGCCAGCACCCTTCAGTGGCCTAATGAAAAACTGTTTTTT	CASTLQWPNEKLFF
TRBV6-6	TRBJ2-1	TRBD1	.	TGTGCCAGCAGTTGGGGGGGACAGGGTGGCTACAATGAGCAGTTCTTC	CASSWGGQGGYNEQFF
TRBV11-2	TRBJ2-1	.	.	TGTGCCAGCAGCCCACGTGACGGGTACAATGAGCAGTTCTTC	CASSPRDGYNEQFF
TRBV19	TRBJ1-1	.	.	TGTGCCAGTAGTATAGGTTTGCAGATGGTTGAAGCTTTCTTT	CASSIGLQMVEAFF
TRBV6-5	TRBJ2-7	.	.	TGTGCCAGCGACCAGGGGTTCTCCTACGAGCAGTACTTC	CASDQGFSYEQYF
TRBV7-8	TRBJ1-2	TRBD1	.	TGTGCCAGCAGTCGAACAGGGGGCGATGGCTACACCTTC	CASSRTGGDGYTF
TRBV7-2	TRBJ2-1	.	.	TGTGCCAGCAGCCGCGCCCGTGTCGATGAGCAGTTCTTC	CASSRARVDEQFF
TRBV7-9	TRBJ1-4	.	.	TGTGCCAGCAGCTTAGCGTCAGGGGATGGAAAAAAACTGTTTTTT	CASSLASGDGKKLFF
TRBV5-1	TRBJ2-1	.	.	TGCGCCAGCAGCTTGACAGGTCGCCACAATGAGCAGTTCTTC	CASSLTGRHNEQFF
TRBV3-1/TRBV3-2	TRBJ2-3	.	.	TGTGCCAGCAGCCCATCTCTGTCTGGAGGAATAGATACGCAGTATTTT	CASSPSLSGGIDTQYF
TRBV7-9	TRBJ2-1	.	.	TGTGCCAGCACCTCGAGCCAAATTCGGGGCAATGAGCAGTTCTTC	CASTSSQIRGNEQFF
TRBV10-2	TRBJ1-1	TRBD1	.	TGCGCCAGCAGTTTTGGGACAGCCCAGAACACTGAAGCTTTCTTT	CASSFGTAQNTEAFF
TRBV19	TRBJ2-1	TRBD2	.	TGTGCCAGTTCCCTTCCGGGGGGGTTTTCAAATGAGCAGTTCTTC	CASSLPGGFSNEQFF
TRBV15	TRBJ2-3	TRBD2	.	TGTGCCACCAGCAGAAGTCATAGCGGGGGGGCGAAGGCAGATACGCAGTATTTT	CATSRSHSGGAKADTQYF
TRBV5-1	TRBJ2-2	TRBD2	.	TGCGCCAGCGCCTCCAATAGCGGGAGGGCTGCCGGGGAGCTGTTTTTT	CASASNSGRAAGELFF
TRBV19	TRBJ2-7	TRBD1	.	TGTGCCAGCATGGGGGACAGCTATTACGAGCAGTACTTC	CASMGDSYYEQYF
TRBV7-9	TRBJ2-3	.	.	TGTGCCAGCAGCTTAGTAACGGGTGAAACAGATACGCAGTATTTT	CASSLVTGETDTQYF
TRBV6-6	TRBJ2-7	TRBD2	.	TGTGCCAGCAGTCCTGAGCGGGGGGGGTACTACGAGCAGTACTTC	CASSPERGGYYEQYF
TRBV7-6	TRBJ1-2	TRBD1	.	TGTGCCAGCAGCCGGATTACAGGGGACTATGGCTACACCTTC	CASSRITGDYGYTF
TRBV20-1	TRBJ2-7	.	once	TGCAGTGCTCGCCTATCCTACGAGCAGTACTTC	CSARLSYEQYF
TRBV7-2	TRBJ2-7	.	.	TGTGCCAGCAGCTTAGCGTCGGGCAGGGGATACGAGCAGTACTTC	CASSLASGRGYEQYF
TRBV2	TRBJ2-5	.	once	TGTGCCAGCGTGGGACTGGGAGAAGAGACCCAGTACTTC	CASVGLGEETQYF
TRBV24-1	TRBJ2-5	.	once	TGTGCCACCAGTGGTGTGGGGGGAGGCGGGAAAGAGACCCAGTACTTC	CATSGVGGGGKETQYF
TRBV11-3	TRBJ1-5	.	.	TGTGCCAGCAGCCCCGCACAGGGATTTATCAATCAGCCCCAGCATTTT	CASSPAQGFINQPQHF
TRBV11-2	TRBJ2-7	TRBD2	few	TGTGCCAGCAGCTTAGTGCCAGCGGGAGTTCGATCCGACGACGAGCAGTACTTC	CASSLVPAGVRSDDEQYF
TRBV7-9	TRBJ1-2	.	.	TGTGCCAGCAGCTCCCGGGGCTATGGCTACACCTTC	CASSSRGYGYTF
TRBV28	TRBJ2-4	.	.	TGTGCCAGCAGCCTAACGACAGGACCCACTTACAAAAACATTCAGTACTTC	CASSLTTGPTYKNIQYF
TRBV27	TRBJ1-1	TRBD1	.	TGTGCCAGCAGTTTTCTACGGGACAGATTCACTGAAGCTTTCTTT	CASSFLRDRFTEAFF
TRBV19	TRBJ1-3	.	.	TGTGCCAGTACAGTCAATGCCGGGGGTGGAAACACCATATATTTT	CASTVNAGGGNTIYF
TRBV5-1	TRBJ2-7	.	.	TGCGCCAGCAGCTTGTCCCAGGTACCCTACGAGCAGTACTTC	CASSLSQVPYEQYF
TRBV7-6	TRBJ1-3	.	.	TGTGCCAGCAGCTTCGTACCCCCTGACCGACAGGCTGGAGATGGAAACACCATATATTTT	CASSFVPPDRQAGDGNTIYF
TRBV9	TRBJ1-1	.	.	TGTGCCAGCAGCGCAGGACACGGGAACACTGAAGCTTTCTTT	CASSAGHGNTEAFF
TRBV14	TRBJ2-1	.	.	TGTGCCAGCAGGAGGCAGGGGAATGAGCAGTTCTTC	CASRRQGNEQFF
TRBV29-1	TRBJ1-5	.	.	TGCGGGATAGGACAGAACCCGAATCAGCCCCAGCATTTT	CGIGQNPNQPQHF
TRBV6-1	TRBJ1-5	.	few	TGTGCCAGCAGTGAAATTCGCGGGGGCAATCAGCCCCAGCATTTT	CASSEIRGGNQPQHF
TRBV14	TRBJ2-3	.	.	TGTGCCAGCAGCCAAGAAAGGGGCCTTAGCACAGATACGCAGTATTTT	CASSQERGLSTDTQYF
TRBV27	TRBJ1-5	TRBD1	.	TGTGCCAGCAGTTTATCGGGGACAGGCGAGAGCAATCAGCCCCAGCATTTT	CASSLSGTGESNQPQHF
TRBV11-2	TRBJ2-7	.	.	TGTGCCAGCAGCTTAGATCGGGGCGAGCAGTACTTC	CASSLDRGEQYF
TRBV7-9	TRBJ2-3	.	.	TGTGCCAGCAGCCTGGGGCTTACAGATACGCAGTATTTT	CASSLGLTDTQYF
TRBV28	TRBJ1-5	TRBD1	.	TGTGCCACCGATCCGGGACAGAATCAGCCCCAGCATTTT	CATDPGQNQPQHF
TRBV6-2/TRBV6-3	TRBJ1-3	TRBD1	.	TGTGCCAGCAGCCCTCCGGGACAGGGAACTGGAAACACCATATATTTT	CASSPPGQGTGNTIYF
TRBV19	TRBJ1-2	.	.	TGTGCCAGTAGTGGACGAGGACAATCCTTGTCAAACTATGGCTACACCTTC	CASSGRGQSLSNYGYTF
TRBV7-8	TRBJ2-1	.	.	TGTGCCAGCAGTCTTAAGAACAGGGCCTACAATGAGCAGTTCTTC	CASSLKNRAYNEQFF
TRBV15	TRBJ2-2	TRBD1	.	TGTGCCACCAGCGGAGGGGGACAGGGGGCCGGGGAGCTGTTTTTT	CATSGGGQGAGELFF
TRBV5-1	TRBJ2-3	.	.	TGCGCCAGCAGCTTGGACCCGGAGACAGATACGCAGTATTTT	CASSLDPETDTQYF
TRBV7-2	TRBJ2-7	.	.	TGTGCCAGCAGCATACACCAGGGCAGGGCCTACGAGCAGTACTTC	CASSIHQGRAYEQYF
TRBV15	TRBJ1-2	.	.	TGTGCCACCAGCAGAGATCCTTTAGGGGGAAACTATGGCTACACCTTC	CATSRDPLGGNYGYTF
TRBV27	TRBJ1-2	TRBD1	.	TGTGCCAGCTCTTATTCCGGGACAGGGCATCTTGGCTACACCTTC	CASSYSGTGHLGYTF
TRBV25-1	TRBJ1-2	.	.	TGTGCCAGCAGTGAAGGTGGGCAGCTTTATGGCTACACCTTC	CASSEGGQLYGYTF
TRBV5-4	TRBJ1-1	TRBD1	.	TGTGCCAGCAGCTTATCCAGGGGGCACACTGAAGCTTTCTTT	CASSLSRGHTEAFF
TRBV19	TRBJ1-3	.	.	TGTGCCAGTAGTACGACCGGGATTGAGGGGGACACCATATATTTT	CASSTTGIEGDTIYF
TRBV5-3	TRBJ1-1	.	.	TGTGCCAGAGCAGTTAAGGGGACTGAAGCTTTCTTT	CARAVKGTEAFF
TRBV28	TRBJ2-4	.	.	TGTGCCAGCAGTCGCTTAGCGGCAGTAGCCAAAAACATTCAGTACTTC	CASSRLAAVAKNIQYF